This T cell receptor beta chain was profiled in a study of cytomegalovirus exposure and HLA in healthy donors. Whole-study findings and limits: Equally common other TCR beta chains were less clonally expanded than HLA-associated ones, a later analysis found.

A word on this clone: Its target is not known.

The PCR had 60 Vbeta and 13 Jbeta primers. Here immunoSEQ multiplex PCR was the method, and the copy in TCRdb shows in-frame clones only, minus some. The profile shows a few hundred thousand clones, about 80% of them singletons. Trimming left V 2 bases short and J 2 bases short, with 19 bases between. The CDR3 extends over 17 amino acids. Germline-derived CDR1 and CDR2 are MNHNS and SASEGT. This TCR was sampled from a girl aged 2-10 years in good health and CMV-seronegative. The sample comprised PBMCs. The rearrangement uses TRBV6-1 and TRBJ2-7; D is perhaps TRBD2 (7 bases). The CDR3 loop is CASSETREGGITYEQYF. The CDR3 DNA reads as TGTGCCAGCAGTGAAACAAGAGAGGGGGGGATCACCTACGAGCAGTACTTC.